This T cell receptor beta chain comes out of a study of T cell responses to AZD1222 COVID-19 vaccine (dated by TCRdb to the early 2020s). Study-level background: AZD1222 recipients whose second dose came at about 4 weeks and those whose second dose came at about 12 weeks were combined into one group, since spike-specific TCR depth and breadth did not differ between the two schedules. A total of approximately 230 trial participants underwent TCR sequencing, of whom around 200 received two doses of AZD1222 and about 25 received two doses of the MenACWY control vaccine. Trial participants were enrolled into age subgroups of 18-55, 56-69 and 70-plus years, which contained 148, 28 and 57 TCR-sequenced participants, respectively. On the study overall, not on this receptor specifically: After two AZD1222 doses, both the breadth and the depth of spike-specific TCRs were significantly higher than at day 0 and than in MenACWY recipients. The whole spike protein was spanned by vaccine-associated CD4 TCRs, and dominant responses were seen in regions 160-218 and 743-854. Because no day 14 peak-response samples were available, repertoires were characterized only after the peak T cell response. Participants were mostly white British, with more females than males. The authors suggested clonal diversity may have been underestimated. Nearly half of unique spike-specific TCRs reportedly recognized epitopes outside regions mutated in the B.1.351 and B.1.1.7 variants. The 56-69-year group was small, and its depth increase did not reach significance, likely because of low power. Only a handful of AZD1222 recipients were SARS-CoV-2 seropositive at baseline, limiting conclusions about previously exposed vaccinees.

As to this clone: What this receptor recognizes is not known. No much larger clonotype is one base removed from it; base qualities were not supplied.

The CDR3 regions of human TCRbeta chains were analyzed by immunosequencing. Per the source publication's procedure: Repertoire TCRs were checked for matches against a reference library of SARS-CoV-2-specific TCRs that had been generated using the MIRA antigen-specificity platform. Breadth was defined as the fraction of unique TCRs that were SARS-CoV-2-associated. Depth was defined as the fraction of total T cells that were SARS-CoV-2-associated. Using the MIRA data, each spike-specific TCR was assigned both to the spike region to which the TCR was reactive and to a CD4 or CD8 class. Log10-transformed breadth and depth values were compared by one-way ANOVA with Sidak's multiple comparisons tests. Held by TCRdb, this immuneACCESS table contains in-frame sequences only and omits some clones. Under half of the omission traces to an unresolved V gene where checked; the cause of the rest is unknown. That table furnishes V, J and clone size, whereas the DNA furnished D and trimming. The sample table shows some 130,000 clones, and 90% to 95% are seen once. Of the sample, 9.1% falls within the top ten clones.

V is pared back by 7 bases and J by 1 base, with 16 bases lying between the germline termini. The CDR3 measures 15 amino acids from cysteine to phenylalanine. Of all the DNA, just the CDR3 is kept, 45 bases in frame from base 1. In the germline V gene, CDR1 corresponds to MNHEY and CDR2 to SVGEGT. The sample's time point label is to be understood as: baseline before first vaccination. Vaccinee samples were obtained from the UK trials COV001 and COV002, which included a single-blind randomized controlled phase 2/3 trial of AZD1222 (ChAdOx1 nCoV-19) in healthy adults. For TCRbeta chain sequencing, PBMC samples were collected from trial participants at day 0 and at day 28 after the second dose.

Sequencing was performed on peripheral blood, taken on day 0 of AZD1222 vaccination. This receptor was taken from an adult in good health. The rearrangement combines TRBV6-2 or TRBV6-3 with TRBJ1-1, with a weak D call of TRBD1 (5 bases match). The sequence in DNA is TGTGCCAGCACCCCGTTCTGGGGGGGGAACACTGAAGCTTTCTTT. Translated, it gives CASTPFWGGNTEAFF.